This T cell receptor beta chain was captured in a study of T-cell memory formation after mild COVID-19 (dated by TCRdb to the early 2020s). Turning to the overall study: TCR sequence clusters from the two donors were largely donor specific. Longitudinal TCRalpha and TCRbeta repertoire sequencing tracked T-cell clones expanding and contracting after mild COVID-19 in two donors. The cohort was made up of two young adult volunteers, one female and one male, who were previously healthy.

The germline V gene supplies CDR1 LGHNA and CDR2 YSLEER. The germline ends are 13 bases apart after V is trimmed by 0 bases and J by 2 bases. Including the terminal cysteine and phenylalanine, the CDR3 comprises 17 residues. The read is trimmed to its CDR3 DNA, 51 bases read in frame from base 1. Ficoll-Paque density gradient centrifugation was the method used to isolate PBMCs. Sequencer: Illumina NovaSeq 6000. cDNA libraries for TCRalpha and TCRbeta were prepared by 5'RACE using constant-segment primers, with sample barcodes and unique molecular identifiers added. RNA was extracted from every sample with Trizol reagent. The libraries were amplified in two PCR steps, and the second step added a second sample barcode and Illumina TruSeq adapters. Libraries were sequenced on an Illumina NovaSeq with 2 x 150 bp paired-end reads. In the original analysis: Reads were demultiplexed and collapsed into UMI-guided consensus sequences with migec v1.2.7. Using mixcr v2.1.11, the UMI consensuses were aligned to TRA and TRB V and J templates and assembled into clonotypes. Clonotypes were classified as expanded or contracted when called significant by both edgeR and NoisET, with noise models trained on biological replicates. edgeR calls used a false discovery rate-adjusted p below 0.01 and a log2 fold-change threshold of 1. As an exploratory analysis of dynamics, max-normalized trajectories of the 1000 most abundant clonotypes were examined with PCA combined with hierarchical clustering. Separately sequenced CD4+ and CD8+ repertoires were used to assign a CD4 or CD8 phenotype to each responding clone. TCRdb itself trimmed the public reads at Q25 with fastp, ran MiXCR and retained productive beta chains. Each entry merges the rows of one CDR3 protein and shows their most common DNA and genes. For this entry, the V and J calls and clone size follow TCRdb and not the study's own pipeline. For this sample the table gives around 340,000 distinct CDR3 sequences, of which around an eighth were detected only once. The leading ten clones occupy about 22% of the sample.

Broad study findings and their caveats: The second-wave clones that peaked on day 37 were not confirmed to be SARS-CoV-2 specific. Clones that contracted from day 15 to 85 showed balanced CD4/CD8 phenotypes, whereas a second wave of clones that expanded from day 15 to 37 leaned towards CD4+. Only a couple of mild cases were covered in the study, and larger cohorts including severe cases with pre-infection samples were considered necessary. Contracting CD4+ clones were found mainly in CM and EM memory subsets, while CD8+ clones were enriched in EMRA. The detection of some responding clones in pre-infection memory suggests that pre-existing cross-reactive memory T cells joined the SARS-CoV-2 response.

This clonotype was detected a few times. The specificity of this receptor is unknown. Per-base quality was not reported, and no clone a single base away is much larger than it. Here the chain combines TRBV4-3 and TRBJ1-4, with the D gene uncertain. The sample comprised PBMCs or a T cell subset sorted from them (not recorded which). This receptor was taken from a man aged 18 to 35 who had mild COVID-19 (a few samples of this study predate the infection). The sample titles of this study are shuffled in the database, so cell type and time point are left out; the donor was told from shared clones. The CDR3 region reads CASSQDPRSSTNEKLFF. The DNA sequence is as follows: TGCGCCAGCAGCCAAGACCCAAGGAGTAGCACTAATGAAAAACTGTTTTTT.